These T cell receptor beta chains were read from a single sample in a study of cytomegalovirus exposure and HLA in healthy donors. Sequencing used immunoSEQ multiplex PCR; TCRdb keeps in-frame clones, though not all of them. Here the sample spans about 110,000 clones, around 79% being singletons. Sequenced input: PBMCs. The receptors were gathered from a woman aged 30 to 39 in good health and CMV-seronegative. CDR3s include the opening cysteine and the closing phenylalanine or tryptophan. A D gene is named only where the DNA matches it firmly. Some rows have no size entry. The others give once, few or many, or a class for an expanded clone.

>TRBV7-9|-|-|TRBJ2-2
CASSLGQYTGELFF
TGTGCCAGCAGCCTCGGACAGTACACCGGGGAGCTGTTTTTT
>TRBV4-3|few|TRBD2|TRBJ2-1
CASSQVLAGYNEQFF
TGCGCCAGCAGCCAAGTCCTAGCGGGGTACAATGAGCAGTTCTTC
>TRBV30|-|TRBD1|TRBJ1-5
CAWSVPDRGKGQPQHF
TGTGCCTGGAGTGTCCCGGACAGGGGGAAAGGTCAGCCCCAGCATTTT
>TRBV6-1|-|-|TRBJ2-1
CASSEGPGSYNEQFF
TGTGCCAGCAGTGAAGGGCCTGGTTCCTACAATGAGCAGTTCTTC
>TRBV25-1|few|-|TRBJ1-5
CASSGGTANQPQHF
TGTGCCAGCAGTGGCGGGACGGCGAATCAGCCCCAGCATTTT
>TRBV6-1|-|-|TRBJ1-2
CASSEIIQGNGYTF
TGTGCCAGCAGTGAAATAATCCAGGGGAACGGCTACACCTTC
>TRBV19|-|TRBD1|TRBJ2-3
CASSRGHVDTQYF
TGTGCCAGTAGCAGGGGGCACGTAGATACGCAGTATTTT
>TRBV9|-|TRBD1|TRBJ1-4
CASSVGRGLGEKLFF
TGTGCCAGCAGCGTAGGGAGGGGGCTCGGTGAAAAACTGTTTTTT
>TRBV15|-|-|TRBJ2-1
CATSRAPRNSYNEQFF
TGTGCCACCAGCAGAGCCCCGAGGAACTCCTACAATGAGCAGTTCTTC
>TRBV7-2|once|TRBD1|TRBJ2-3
CASSLVGGRDTQYF
TGTGCCAGCAGCTTAGTAGGGGGCCGCGATACGCAGTATTTT
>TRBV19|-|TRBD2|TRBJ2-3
CASNGLAGVDTQYF
TGTGCCAGCAACGGACTAGCGGGAGTTGATACGCAGTATTTT
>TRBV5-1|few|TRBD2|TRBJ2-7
CASSSTSGRQFSYEQYF
TGCGCCAGCAGCTCGACTAGCGGGAGGCAATTTTCTTACGAGCAGTACTTC
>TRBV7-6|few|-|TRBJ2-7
CASSAGRASSYEQYF
TGTGCCAGCAGCGCAGGCAGGGCTAGCTCCTACGAGCAGTACTTC
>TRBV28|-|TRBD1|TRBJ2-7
CASSSARGRMNEQYF
TGTGCCAGCAGTAGTGCGAGGGGGCGTATGAACGAGCAGTACTTC
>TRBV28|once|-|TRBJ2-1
CASSQTGGEQFF
TGTGCCAGCAGCCAAACGGGTGGAGAGCAGTTCTTC
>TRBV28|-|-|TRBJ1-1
CASSHPGSNTEAFF
TGTGCCAGCAGTCATCCGGGATCGAACACTGAAGCTTTCTTT
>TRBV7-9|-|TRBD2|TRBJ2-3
CASSRFSGGGTDTQYF
TGTGCCAGCAGCCGGTTTAGCGGGGGAGGAACAGATACGCAGTATTTT
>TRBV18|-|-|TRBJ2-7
CASSLYTAYEQYF
TGTGCCAGCTCTCTCTACACAGCCTACGAGCAGTACTTC
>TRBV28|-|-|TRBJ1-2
CASSFQVNYGYTF
TGTGCCAGCAGTTTTCAGGTTAACTATGGCTACACCTTC
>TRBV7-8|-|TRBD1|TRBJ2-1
CASSGDRFLEQFF
TGTGCCAGCAGCGGGGACAGGTTTCTCGAGCAGTTCTTC
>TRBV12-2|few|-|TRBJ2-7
CASRLEGTGLGSYEQYF
TGTGCAAGTCGCTTAGAAGGGACAGGGCTTGGCTCCTACGAGCAGTACTTC
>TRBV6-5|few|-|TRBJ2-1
CASSYSIQGHNEQFF
TGTGCCAGCAGTTACTCGATACAGGGCCACAATGAGCAGTTCTTC
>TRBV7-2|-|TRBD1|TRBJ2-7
CASSLKDRSSLEQYF
TGTGCCAGCAGCTTAAAGGACAGGTCCTCCCTCGAGCAGTACTTC
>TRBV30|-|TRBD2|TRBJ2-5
CAWSVLSGGTETQYF
TGTGCCTGGAGTGTACTTAGCGGGGGGACTGAGACCCAGTACTTC
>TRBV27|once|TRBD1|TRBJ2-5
CASSFKGAGETQYF
TGTGCCAGCAGTTTCAAGGGGGCTGGAGAGACCCAGTACTTC
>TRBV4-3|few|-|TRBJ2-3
CASSQYWGGPNTDTQYF
TGCGCCAGCAGCCAATATTGGGGGGGGCCAAACACAGATACGCAGTATTTT
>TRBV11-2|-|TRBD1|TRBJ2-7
CASSENDRARDEQYF
TGTGCCAGCAGCGAAAACGACAGGGCGCGCGACGAGCAGTACTTC
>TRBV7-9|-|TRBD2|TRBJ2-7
CASSAGLVLSYEQYF
TGTGCCAGCAGCGCCGGACTAGTGTTATCCTACGAGCAGTACTTC
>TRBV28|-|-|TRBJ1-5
CASSGQSNQPQHF
TGTGCCAGCAGTGGACAGTCCAATCAGCCCCAGCATTTT
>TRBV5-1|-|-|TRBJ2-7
CASSLARQREQYF
TGCGCCAGCAGCTTGGCTAGGCAGAGGGAGCAGTACTTC
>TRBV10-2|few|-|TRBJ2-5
CASSAVEETQYF
TGCGCCAGCAGTGCAGTGGAAGAGACCCAGTACTTC
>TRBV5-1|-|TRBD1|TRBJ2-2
CASSTDRGKYTGELFF
TGCGCCAGCAGCACGGACAGGGGAAAATACACCGGGGAGCTGTTTTTT
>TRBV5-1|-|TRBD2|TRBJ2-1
CASSFGESGGAREQFF
TGCGCCAGCAGCTTTGGGGAAAGCGGGGGGGCCCGAGAGCAGTTCTTC
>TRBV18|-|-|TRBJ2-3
CASSRTELYSTDTQYF
TGTGCCAGCTCACGAACCGAACTATACAGCACAGATACGCAGTATTTT
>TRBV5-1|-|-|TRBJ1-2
CASSLDGAGRRDGYTF
TGCGCCAGCAGCTTGGACGGCGCCGGGAGACGGGACGGCTACACCTTC
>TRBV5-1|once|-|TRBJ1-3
CASSRTEASGNTIYF
TGCGCCAGCAGCCGGACAGAAGCCTCTGGAAACACCATATATTTT
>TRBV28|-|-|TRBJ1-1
CASSLSRTEAFF
TGTGCCAGCAGTTTATCCCGGACTGAAGCTTTCTTT
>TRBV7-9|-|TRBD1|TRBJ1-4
CASSAGQGPNEKLFF
TGTGCCAGCAGCGCTGGACAGGGCCCTAATGAAAAACTGTTTTTT
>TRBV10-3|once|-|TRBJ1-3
CAIKEGPYSGNTIYF
TGTGCCATCAAGGAGGGACCTTACTCTGGAAACACCATATATTTT
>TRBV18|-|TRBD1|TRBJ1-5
CASSFGQGDQPQHF
TGTGCCAGCTCATTCGGACAGGGGGATCAGCCCCAGCATTTT
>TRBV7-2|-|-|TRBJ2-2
CASSPRRGGNTGELFF
TGTGCCAGCAGCCCCCGCCGCGGAGGGAACACCGGGGAGCTGTTTTTT
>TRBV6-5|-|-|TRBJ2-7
CASSYSGRSYEQYF
TGTGCCAGCAGTTACTCGGGCAGGTCCTACGAGCAGTACTTC
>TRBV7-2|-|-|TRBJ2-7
CASSFGGVREQYF
TGTGCCAGCAGCTTTGGTGGAGTGAGGGAGCAGTACTTC
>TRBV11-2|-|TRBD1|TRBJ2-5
CASSLVRRQGAAETQYF
TGTGCCAGCAGCTTAGTAAGGCGACAGGGGGCCGCAGAGACCCAGTACTTC
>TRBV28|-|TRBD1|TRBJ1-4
CASSLVGTGGGDDNEKLFF
TGTGCCAGCAGTTTAGTCGGGACAGGGGGTGGGGACGATAATGAAAAACTGTTTTTT